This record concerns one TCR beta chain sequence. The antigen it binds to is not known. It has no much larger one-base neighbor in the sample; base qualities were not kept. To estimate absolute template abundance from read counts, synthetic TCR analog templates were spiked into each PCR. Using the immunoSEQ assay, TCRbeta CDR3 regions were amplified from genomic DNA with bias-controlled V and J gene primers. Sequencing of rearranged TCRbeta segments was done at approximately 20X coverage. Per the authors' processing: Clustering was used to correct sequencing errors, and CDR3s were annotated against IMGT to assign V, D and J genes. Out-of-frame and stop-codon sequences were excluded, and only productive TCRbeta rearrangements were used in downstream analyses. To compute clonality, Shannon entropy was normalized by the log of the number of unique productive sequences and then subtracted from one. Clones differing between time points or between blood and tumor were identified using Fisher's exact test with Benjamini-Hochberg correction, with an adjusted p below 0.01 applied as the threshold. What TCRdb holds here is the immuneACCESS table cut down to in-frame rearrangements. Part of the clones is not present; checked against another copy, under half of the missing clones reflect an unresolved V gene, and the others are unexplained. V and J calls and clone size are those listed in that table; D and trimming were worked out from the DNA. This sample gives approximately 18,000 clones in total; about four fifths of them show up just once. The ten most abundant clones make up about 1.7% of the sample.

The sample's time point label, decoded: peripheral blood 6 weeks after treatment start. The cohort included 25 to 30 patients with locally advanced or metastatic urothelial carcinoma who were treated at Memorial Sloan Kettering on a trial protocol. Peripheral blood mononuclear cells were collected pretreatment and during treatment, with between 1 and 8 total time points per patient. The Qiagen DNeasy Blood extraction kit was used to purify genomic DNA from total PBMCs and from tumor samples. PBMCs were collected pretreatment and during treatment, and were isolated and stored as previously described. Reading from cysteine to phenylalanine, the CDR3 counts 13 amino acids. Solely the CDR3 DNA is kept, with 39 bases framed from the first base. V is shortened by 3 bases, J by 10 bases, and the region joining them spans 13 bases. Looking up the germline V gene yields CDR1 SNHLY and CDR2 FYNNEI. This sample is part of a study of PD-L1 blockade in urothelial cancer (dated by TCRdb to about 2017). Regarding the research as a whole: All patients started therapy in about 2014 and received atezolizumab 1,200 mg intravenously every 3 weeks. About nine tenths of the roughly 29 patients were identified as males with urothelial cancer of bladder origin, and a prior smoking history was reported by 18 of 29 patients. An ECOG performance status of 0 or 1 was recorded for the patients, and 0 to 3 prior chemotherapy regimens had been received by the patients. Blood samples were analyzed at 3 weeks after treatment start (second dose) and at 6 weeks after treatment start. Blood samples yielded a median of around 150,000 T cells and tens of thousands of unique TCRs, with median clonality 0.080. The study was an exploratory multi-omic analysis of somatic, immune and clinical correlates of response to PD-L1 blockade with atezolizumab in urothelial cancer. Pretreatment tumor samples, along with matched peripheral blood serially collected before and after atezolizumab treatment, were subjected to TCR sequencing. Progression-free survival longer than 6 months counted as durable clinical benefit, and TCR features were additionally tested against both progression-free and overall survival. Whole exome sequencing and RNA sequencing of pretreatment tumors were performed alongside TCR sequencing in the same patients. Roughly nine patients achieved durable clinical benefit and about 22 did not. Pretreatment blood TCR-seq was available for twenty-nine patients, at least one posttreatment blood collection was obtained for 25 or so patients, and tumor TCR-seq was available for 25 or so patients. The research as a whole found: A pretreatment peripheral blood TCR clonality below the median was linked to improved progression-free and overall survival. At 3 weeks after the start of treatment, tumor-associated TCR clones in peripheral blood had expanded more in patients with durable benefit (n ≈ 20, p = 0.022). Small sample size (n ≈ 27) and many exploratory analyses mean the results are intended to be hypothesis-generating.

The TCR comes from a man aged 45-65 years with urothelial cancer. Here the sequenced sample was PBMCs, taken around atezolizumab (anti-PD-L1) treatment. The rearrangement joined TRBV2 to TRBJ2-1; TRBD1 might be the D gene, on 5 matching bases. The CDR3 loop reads CASSDYATEEQFF. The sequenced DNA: TGTGCCAGCAGTGATTACGCGACAGAGGAGCAGTTCTTC.